Described below is a single T cell receptor (beta chain) sequence and its context. This specimen belongs to a study of Ad26.COV2.S vaccination and SARS-CoV-2 variants. The table came from immunoSEQ multiplex PCR; TCRdb's copy has only in-frame clones and leaves some out. The sample shows just over 350,000 clones, 90% to 95% of them seen only once. This CDR3 region has 16 residues. Germline lookup yields CDR1 SGHAT and CDR2 FQNNGV. V shed 5 bases and J 4 bases; nucleotides not matched to a gene: 7. The chain recombines TRBV11-2 with TRBJ2-2; the match to TRBD2 covers 10 bases. The TCR sequence derives from a human donor who had recovered from COVID-19. The starting material was peripheral blood, obtained after recovery from COVID-19. The CDR3 bases are TGTGCCAGCAGCCCGAAGCGGGGGGGCTTCACCGGGGAGCTGTTTTTT. This encodes CASSPKRGGFTGELFF.